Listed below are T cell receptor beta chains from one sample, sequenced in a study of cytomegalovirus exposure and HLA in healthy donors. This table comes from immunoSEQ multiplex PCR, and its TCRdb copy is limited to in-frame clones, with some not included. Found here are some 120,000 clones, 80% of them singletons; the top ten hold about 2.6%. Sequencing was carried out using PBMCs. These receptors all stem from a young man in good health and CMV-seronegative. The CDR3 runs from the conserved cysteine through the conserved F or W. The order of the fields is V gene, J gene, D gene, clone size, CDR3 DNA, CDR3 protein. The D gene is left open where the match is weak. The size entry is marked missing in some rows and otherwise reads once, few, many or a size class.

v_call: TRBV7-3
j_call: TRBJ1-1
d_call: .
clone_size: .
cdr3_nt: TGTGCCAGCAGCCTAAACAGGGTTCAGCAGGCTGAAGCTTTCTTT
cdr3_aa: CASSLNRVQQAEAFF

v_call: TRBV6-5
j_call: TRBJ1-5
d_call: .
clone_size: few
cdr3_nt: TGTGCCAGCAGAGCAAACCAGGGTAGCAATCAGCCCCAGCATTTT
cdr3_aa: CASRANQGSNQPQHF

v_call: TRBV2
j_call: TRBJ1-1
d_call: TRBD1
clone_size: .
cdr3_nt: TGTGCCAGCAGCGCGGGACAGCGTGAAGCTTTCTTT
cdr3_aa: CASSAGQREAFF

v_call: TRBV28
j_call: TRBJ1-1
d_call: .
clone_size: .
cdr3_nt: TGTGCCAGCAGTTTATCCCCCGGGGAAACTGAAGCTTTCTTT
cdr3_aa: CASSLSPGETEAFF

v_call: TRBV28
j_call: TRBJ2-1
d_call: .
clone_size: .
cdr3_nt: TGTGCCAGCAGGGTAGCGAACTACAATGAGCAGTTCTTC
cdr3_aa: CASRVANYNEQFF

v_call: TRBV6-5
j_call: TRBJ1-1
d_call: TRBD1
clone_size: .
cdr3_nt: TGTGCCAGCAGTTACATGACAGGGGAGACTGAAGCTTTCTTT
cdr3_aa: CASSYMTGETEAFF

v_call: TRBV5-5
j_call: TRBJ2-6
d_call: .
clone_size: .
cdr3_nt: TGTGCCAGCAGCCCAAGATGGCGGGGGACACCCTCGGCTGGGGCCAACGTCCTGACTTTC
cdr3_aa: CASSPRWRGTPSAGANVLTF

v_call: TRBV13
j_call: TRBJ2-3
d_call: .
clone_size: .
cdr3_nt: TGTGCCAGCAGCTTAGGGACAGGCTTTAGCGCAGATACGCAGTATTTT
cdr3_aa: CASSLGTGFSADTQYF

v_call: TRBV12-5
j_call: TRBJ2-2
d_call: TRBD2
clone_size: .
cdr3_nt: TGTGCTAGTGGTTCTGGGGTAGCGGGTACGAACACCGGGGAGCTGTTTTTT
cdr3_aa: CASGSGVAGTNTGELFF

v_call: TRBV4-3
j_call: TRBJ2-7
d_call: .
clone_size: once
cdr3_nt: TGCGCCAGCAGCCAAGATCCGCAGGGGACGGGTGAGCAGTACTTC
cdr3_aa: CASSQDPQGTGEQYF

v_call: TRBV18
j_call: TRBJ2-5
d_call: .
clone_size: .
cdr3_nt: TGTGCCAGCTCACCAGAGGAGTGGGTTTACCAAGAGACCCAGTACTTC
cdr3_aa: CASSPEEWVYQETQYF

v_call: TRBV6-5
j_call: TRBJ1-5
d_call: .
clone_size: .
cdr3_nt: TGTGCCAGCAGTTACGGGACTGGACGCCTAAATCAGCCCCAGAATTTT
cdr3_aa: CASSYGTGRLNQPQNF

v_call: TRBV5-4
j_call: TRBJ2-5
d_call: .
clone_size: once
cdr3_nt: TGTGCCAGCAGCTTGGGACAGAGCCAAGAGACCCAGTACTTC
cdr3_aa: CASSLGQSQETQYF

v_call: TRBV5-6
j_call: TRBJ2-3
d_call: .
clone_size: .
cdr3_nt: TGTGCCAGCAGCACAGTAGGGGGTCTCACAGATACGCAGTATTTT
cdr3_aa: CASSTVGGLTDTQYF

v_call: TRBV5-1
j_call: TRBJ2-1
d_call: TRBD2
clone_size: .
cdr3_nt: TGCGCCAGCAGCTTGGGTTTTTATAGCGGGAGCCCTTACAATGAGCAGTTCTTC
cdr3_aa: CASSLGFYSGSPYNEQFF

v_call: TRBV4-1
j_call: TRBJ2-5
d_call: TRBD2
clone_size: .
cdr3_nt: TGCGCCAGCAGCCAAGATACTAGCGGGAGGGCAGAGACCCAGTACTTC
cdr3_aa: CASSQDTSGRAETQYF

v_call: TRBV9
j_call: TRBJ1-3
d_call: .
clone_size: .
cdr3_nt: TGTGCCAGCAGCGTTATATGGGACACACACAACGGAAACACCATATATTTT
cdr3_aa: CASSVIWDTHNGNTIYF

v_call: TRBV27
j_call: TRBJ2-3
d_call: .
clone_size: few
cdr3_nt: TGTGCCAGCAGTTTTCCGGGACAGCAGTATTTT
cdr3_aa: CASSFPGQQYF

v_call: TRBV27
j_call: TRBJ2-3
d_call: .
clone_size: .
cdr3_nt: TGTGCCAGCAGTAGACAATTGACAGATACGCAGTATTTT
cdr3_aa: CASSRQLTDTQYF

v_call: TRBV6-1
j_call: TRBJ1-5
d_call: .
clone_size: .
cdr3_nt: TGTGCCAGCAGTGAAGGGGGGCCGGAGCTCAATCAGCCCCAGCATTTT
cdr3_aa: CASSEGGPELNQPQHF

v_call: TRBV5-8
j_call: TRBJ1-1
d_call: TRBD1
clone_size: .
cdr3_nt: TGTGCCAGCAGCTCCGACAGGGACACTGAAGCTTTCTTT
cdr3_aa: CASSSDRDTEAFF

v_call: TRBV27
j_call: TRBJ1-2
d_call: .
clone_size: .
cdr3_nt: TGTGCCAGCAGTGGGTGGACTGGGCTGGTCTATGGCTACACCTTC
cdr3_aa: CASSGWTGLVYGYTF

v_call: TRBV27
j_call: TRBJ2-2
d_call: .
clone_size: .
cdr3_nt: TGTGCCAGCAGTATATTAGTTTCCGGGGAGCTGTTTTTT
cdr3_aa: CASSILVSGELFF

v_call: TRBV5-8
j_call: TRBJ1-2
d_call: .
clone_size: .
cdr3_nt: TGTGCCAGCAGCTTGGCCAGGCAGGGGAGCTACACCTTC
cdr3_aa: CASSLARQGSYTF

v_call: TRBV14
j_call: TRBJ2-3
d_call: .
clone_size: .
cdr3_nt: TGTGCCAGCAGCTGGACTACAGATACGCAGTATTTT
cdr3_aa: CASSWTTDTQYF

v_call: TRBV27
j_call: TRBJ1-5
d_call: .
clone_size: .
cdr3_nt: TGTGCCAGCAGTTTACACAATAGCAATCAGCCCCAGAATTTT
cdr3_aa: CASSLHNSNQPQNF

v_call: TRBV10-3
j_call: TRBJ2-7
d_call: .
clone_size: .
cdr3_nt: TGTGCCATCAGGAGGGACTTCTCCTACGAGCAGTACTTC
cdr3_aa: CAIRRDFSYEQYF

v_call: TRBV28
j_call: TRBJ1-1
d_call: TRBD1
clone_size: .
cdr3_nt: TGTGCCAGCCTTAGGGACAGGGAAAACACTGAAGCTTTCTTT
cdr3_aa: CASLRDRENTEAFF

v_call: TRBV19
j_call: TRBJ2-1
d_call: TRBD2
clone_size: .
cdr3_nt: TGTGCCAGTAGTATCGGAAGGACTAGCGGGAATGAGCAGTTCTTC
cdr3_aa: CASSIGRTSGNEQFF

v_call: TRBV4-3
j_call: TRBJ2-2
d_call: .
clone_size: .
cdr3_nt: TGCGCCAGCAGCCATGGGCCCCAGGGGGGCGCAGGGACCGGGGAGCTGTTTTTT
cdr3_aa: CASSHGPQGGAGTGELFF

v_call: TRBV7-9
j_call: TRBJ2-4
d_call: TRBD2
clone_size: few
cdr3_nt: TGTGCCAGCAGCTTCGGGACTAGCGGAAACATTCAGTACTTC
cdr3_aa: CASSFGTSGNIQYF

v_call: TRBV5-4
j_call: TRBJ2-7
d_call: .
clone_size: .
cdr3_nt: TGTGCCAGCAGCTCACCGGGGAGGAAGTACGAGCAGTACTTC
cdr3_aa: CASSSPGRKYEQYF

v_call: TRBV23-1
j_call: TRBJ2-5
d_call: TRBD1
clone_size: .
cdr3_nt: TGCGCCAGACCGCAGGAACAGGGGGCTGGGGAGACCCAGTACTTC
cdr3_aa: CARPQEQGAGETQYF

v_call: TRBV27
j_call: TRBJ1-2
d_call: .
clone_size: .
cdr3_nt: TGTGCCAGCAGTTTAAATTTGGGGGGAGGGAACTATGGCTACACCTTC
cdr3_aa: CASSLNLGGGNYGYTF

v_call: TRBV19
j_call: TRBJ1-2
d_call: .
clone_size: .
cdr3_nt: TGTGCCAGTAGTCAGATAAACTATGGCTACACCTTC
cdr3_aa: CASSQINYGYTF

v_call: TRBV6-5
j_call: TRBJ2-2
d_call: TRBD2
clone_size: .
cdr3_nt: TGTGCCAGCAGCGGGAGGAGGGGAGGGGAGCTGTTTTTT
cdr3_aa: CASSGRRGGELFF

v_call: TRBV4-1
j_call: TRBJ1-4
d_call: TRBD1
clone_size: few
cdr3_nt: TGCGCCAGCAGCCAAGAAGGGACAGGAATGTTTTTT
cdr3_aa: CASSQEGTGMFF

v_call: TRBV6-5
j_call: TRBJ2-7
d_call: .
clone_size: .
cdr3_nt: TGTGCCAGCAGTTACCTCCAAGGGGCAGGGGAGCAGTACTTC
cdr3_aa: CASSYLQGAGEQYF

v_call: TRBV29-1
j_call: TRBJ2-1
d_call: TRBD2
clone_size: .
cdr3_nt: TGCAGCGTCACCCTTAGCGGGGCTTGGCATGAGCAGTTCTTC
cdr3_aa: CSVTLSGAWHEQFF

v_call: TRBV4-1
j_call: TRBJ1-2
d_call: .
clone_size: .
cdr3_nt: TGCGCCAGCAGCCCAGAAAGGACAGCCTATGGCTACACCTTC
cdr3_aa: CASSPERTAYGYTF

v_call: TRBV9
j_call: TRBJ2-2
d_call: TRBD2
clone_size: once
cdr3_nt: TGTGCCAGCAGCCCCCGGTACACAGCGGGAGGGCCATCCGGGGAGCTGTTTTTT
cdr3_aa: CASSPRYTAGGPSGELFF

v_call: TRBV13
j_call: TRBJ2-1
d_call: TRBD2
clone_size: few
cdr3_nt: TGTGCCAGCAGCCCCGGGACTAGCGGGAGTCTAAATGAGCAGTTCTTC
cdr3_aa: CASSPGTSGSLNEQFF

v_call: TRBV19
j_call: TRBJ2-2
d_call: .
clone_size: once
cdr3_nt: TGTGCCAGTAGTATTGAGGGAACCTTAAACACCGGGGAGCTGTTTTTT
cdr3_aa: CASSIEGTLNTGELFF

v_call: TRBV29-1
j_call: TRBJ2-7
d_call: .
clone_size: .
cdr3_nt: TGCAGCGTGAGATCGGGAGGGGGCGGATACGAGCAGTACTTC
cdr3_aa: CSVRSGGGGYEQYF

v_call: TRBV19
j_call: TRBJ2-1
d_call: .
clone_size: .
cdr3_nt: TGTGCCAGTAGTATAGATACAGGGCCCCTCAATGAGCAGTTCTTC
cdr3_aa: CASSIDTGPLNEQFF

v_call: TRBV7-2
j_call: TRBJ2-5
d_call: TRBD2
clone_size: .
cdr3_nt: TGTGCCAGCAGCTTTTGGGGGGGGACCCCTGAGACCCAGTACTTC
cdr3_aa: CASSFWGGTPETQYF

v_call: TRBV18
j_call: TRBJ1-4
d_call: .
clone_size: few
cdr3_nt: TGTGCCAGCTCACTAGGGCGCGGGGAAAAACTGTTTTTT
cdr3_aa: CASSLGRGEKLFF

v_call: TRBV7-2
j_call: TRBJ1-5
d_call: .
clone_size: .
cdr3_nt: TGTGCCAGCAGCTTAGCCGGAGAACAGCCCCAGCATTTT
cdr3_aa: CASSLAGEQPQHF

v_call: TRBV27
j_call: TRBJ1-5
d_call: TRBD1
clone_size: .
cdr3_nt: TGTGCCAGCAGCACCCGAGTGGGGACAGGGGCGGTTCAGCCCCAGCATTTT
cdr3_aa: CASSTRVGTGAVQPQHF

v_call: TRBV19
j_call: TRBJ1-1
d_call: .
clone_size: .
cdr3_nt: TGTGCCAGTAGTATCACAGGGATGAACACTGAAGCTTTCTTT
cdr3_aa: CASSITGMNTEAFF